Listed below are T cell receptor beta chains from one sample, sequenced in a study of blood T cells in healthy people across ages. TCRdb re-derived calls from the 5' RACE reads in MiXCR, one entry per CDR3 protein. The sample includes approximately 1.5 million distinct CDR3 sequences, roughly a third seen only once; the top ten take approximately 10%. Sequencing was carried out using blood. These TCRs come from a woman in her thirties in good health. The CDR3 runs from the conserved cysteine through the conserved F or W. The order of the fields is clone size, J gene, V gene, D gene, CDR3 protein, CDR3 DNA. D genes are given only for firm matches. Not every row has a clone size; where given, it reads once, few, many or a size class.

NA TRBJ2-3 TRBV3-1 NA CASSRPSVDTQYF TGTGCCAGCAGCCGACCGAGTGTGGATACGCAGTATTTT
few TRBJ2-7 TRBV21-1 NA CASSIDLEVYEQYF TGTGCCAGCAGCATCGATCTAGAGGTTTACGAGCAGTACTTC
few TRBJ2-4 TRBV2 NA CASSARKSTAKNIQYF TGTGCCAGCAGTGCCCGTAAAAGTACAGCCAAAAACATTCAGTACTTC
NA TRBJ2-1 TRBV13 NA CASSLADRRGYNEQFF TGTGCCAGCAGCTTAGCCGACAGGAGGGGGTACAATGAGCAGTTCTTC
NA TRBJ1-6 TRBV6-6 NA CASSYSAGGNSPLHF TGTGCCAGCAGTTACTCGGCCGGCGGGAATTCACCCCTCCACTTT
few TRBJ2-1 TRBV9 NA CASSLGQPAYNEQFF TGTGCCAGCAGCTTAGGACAGCCCGCCTACAATGAGCAGTTCTTC
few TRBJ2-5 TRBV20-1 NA CSARRAQEGGTQYF TGCAGTGCTAGGAGAGCGCAGGAGGGGGGGACCCAGTACTTC
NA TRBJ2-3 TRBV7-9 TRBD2 CASSLRTSGRFADTQYF TGTGCCAGCAGCCTCAGGACTAGCGGGAGATTCGCAGATACGCAGTATTTT
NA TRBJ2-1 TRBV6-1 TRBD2 CASSEIAGGAHEQFF TGTGCCAGCAGTGAAATAGCGGGAGGGGCCCATGAGCAGTTCTTC
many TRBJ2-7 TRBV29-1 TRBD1 CSAWTGGHYEQYF TGCAGCGCCTGGACAGGGGGCCACTACGAGCAGTACTTC
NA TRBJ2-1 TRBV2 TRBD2 CASSASGLATNEQFF TGTGCCAGCAGTGCATCAGGACTAGCGACCAATGAGCAGTTCTTC
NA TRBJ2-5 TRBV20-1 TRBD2 CSARDPSERGGVEAQYF TGCAGTGCTAGAGATCCTAGCGAGCGGGGGGGCGTAGAGGCCCAGTACTTC
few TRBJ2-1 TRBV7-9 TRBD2 CASSGGTRDEQFF TGTGCCAGCAGCGGGGGGACTAGAGATGAGCAGTTCTTC
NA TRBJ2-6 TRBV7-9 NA CASSLALGMVSGANVLTF TGTGCCAGCAGCTTAGCGTTGGGGATGGTGTCTGGGGCCAACGTCCTGACTTTC
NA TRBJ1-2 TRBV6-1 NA CASSEGWGPLGYTF TGTGCCAGCAGTGAAGGTTGGGGGCCCCTTGGCTACACCTTC
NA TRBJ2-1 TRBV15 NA CATSRRGRLYNEQFF TGTGCCACCAGCAGACGGGGCAGGCTATACAATGAGCAGTTCTTC
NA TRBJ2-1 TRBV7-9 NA CASSLADFSRLEQFF TGTGCCAGCAGCTTAGCGGACTTTAGCCGACTTGAGCAGTTCTTC
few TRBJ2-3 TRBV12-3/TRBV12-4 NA CASSTGFGGYTQYF TGTGCCAGCAGTACGGGGTTCGGGGGTTATACGCAGTATTTT
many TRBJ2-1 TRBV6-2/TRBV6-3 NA CASRTTISEQFF TGTGCCAGCCGAACCACCATCAGTGAGCAGTTCTTC
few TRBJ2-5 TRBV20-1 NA CSARGLIQETQYF TGCAGTGCTAGAGGACTGATTCAAGAGACCCAGTACTTC